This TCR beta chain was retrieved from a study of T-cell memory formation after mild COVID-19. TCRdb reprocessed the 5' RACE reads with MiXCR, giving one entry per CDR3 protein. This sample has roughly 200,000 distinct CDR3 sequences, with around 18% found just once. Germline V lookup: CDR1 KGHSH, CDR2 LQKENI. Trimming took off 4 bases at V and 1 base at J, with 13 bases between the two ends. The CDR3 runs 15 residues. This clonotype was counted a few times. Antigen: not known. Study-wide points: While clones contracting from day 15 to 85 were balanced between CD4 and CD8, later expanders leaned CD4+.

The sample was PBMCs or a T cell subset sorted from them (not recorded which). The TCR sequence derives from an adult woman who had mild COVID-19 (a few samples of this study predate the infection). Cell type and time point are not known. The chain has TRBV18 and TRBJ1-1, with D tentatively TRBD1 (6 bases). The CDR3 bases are TGTGCCAGCTCACAGCAGACAGGATCGAACACTGAAGCTTTCTTT. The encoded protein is CASSQQTGSNTEAFF.